This T cell receptor (beta chain) was retrieved from a study of technical replicates of blood from a handful of donors. The data were produced by immunoSEQ multiplex PCR, yet TCRdb's version contains in-frame clones alone and is incomplete. This table holds about 69,000 clones, over 70% found once. This CDR3 has 17 amino acids. This sequence was found in a human donor in good health. Some clones in this sample may be carry-over from other donors' samples. This chain links TRBV21-1 with TRBJ2-1; the listed D gene, TRBD2, was not tested against the DNA. TRBV21-1 has pseudogene status. Sequencing input: PBMCs. CDR3 bases: TGTGCCAGCAGCAAAGTAATAGCGGGCCCCCGGGACAATGAGCAGTTCTTC. As protein: CASSKVIAGPRDNEQFF.